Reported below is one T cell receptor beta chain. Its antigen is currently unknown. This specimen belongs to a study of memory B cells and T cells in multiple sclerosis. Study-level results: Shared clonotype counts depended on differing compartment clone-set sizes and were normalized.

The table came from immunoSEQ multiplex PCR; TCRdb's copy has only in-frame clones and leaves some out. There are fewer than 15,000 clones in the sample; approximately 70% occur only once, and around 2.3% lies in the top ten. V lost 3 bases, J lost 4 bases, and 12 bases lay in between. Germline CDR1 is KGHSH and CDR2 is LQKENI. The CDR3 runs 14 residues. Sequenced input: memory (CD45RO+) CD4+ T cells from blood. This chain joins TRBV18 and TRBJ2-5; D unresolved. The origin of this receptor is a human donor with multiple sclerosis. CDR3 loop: CASSPLPSGETQYF. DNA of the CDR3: TGTGCCAGCTCACCTTTACCGAGTGGAGAGACCCAGTACTTC.